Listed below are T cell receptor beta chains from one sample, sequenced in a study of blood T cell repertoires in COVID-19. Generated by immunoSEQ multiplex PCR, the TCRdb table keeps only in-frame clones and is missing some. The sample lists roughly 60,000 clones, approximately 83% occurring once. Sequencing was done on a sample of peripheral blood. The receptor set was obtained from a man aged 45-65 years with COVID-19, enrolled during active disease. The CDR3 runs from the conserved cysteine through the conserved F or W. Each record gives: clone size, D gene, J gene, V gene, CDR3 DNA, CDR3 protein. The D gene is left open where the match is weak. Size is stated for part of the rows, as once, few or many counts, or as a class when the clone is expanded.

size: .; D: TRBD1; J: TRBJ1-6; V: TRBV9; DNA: TGTGCCAGCAGCGCAACCGGGACAGGGAATTCACCCCTCCACTTT; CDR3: CASSATGTGNSPLHF
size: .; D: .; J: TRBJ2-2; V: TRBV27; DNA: TGTGCCAGCCGCCCGGAAGGTTGGGGAGACTCTACCGGGGAGCTGTTTTTT; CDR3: CASRPEGWGDSTGELFF
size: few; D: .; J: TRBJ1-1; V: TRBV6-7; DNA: TGTGCCAGCAGTTACACCCGACAGATGAACACTGAAGCTTTCTTT; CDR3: CASSYTRQMNTEAFF
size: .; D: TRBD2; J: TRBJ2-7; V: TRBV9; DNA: TGTGCCAGCAGTCCGACTAGCGGGAGTGAAGAGCAGTACTTC; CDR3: CASSPTSGSEEQYF
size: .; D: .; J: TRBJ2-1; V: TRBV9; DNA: TGTGCCAGCAGCCCCGGGACATCTTACAATGAGCAGTTCTTC; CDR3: CASSPGTSYNEQFF
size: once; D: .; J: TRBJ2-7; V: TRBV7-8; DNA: TGTGCCAGCGCATTGGATACGGGAGTTTCCTACGAGCAGTACTTC; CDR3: CASALDTGVSYEQYF
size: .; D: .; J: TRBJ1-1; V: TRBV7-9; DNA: TGTGCCAGCAGCCCGCCCTGGACAGATGAAGCTTTCTTT; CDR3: CASSPPWTDEAFF
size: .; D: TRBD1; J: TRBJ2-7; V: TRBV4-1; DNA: TGCGCCAGCAGCCAGGCGGGACAGGGGGCCTCCTACGAGCAGTACTTC; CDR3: CASSQAGQGASYEQYF
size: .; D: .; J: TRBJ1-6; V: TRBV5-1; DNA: TGCGCCAGCAGCTTGGGACAAGATAATTCACCCCTCCACTTT; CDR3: CASSLGQDNSPLHF
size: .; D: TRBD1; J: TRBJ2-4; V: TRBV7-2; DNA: TGTGCCAGCAGCCGTCCTCAGGGGGCAGCCATTCAGTACTTC; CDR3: CASSRPQGAAIQYF
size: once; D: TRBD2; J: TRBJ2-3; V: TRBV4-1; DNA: TGCGCCAGCAGCCAGGGCGGGCTAGCGGGTGGCACAGATACGCAGTATTTT; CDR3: CASSQGGLAGGTDTQYF
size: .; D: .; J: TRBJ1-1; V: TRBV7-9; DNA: TGTGCCAGCAGCTCCAGGGGACCCACTGAAGCTTTCTTT; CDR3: CASSSRGPTEAFF
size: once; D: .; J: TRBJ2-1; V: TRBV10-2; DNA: TGCGCCAGCAGTGAGTGGAGCATCCGCTCCTACAATGAGCAGTTCTTC; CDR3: CASSEWSIRSYNEQFF
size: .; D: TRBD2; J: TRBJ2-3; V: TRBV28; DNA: TGTGCCAGCAGTTTAGCGGGAGGGCCGAGTACGCAGTATTTT; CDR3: CASSLAGGPSTQYF
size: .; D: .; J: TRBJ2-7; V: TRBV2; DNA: TGTGCCAGCAGTCTCAATCAGGGGATTAACGAGCAGTACTTC; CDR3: CASSLNQGINEQYF
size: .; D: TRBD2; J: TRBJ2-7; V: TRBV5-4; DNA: TGTGCCAGCAGCTCCCGGAGCGGGAGGGCCTACGAGCAGTACTTC; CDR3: CASSSRSGRAYEQYF
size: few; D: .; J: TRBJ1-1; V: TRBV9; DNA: TGTGCCAGCAGTCGTAGGGGGAGCACTGAAGCTTTCTTT; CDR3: CASSRRGSTEAFF
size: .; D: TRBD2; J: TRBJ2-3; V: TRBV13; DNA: TGTGCCAGCAGCTCCCGACTGACAACTAGCGGCTTAGATACGCAGTATTTT; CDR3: CASSSRLTTSGLDTQYF
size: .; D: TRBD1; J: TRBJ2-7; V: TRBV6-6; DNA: TGTGCCAGCAGTTACGGTCAGGGACAGGGGGACGAGCAGTACTTC; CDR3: CASSYGQGQGDEQYF
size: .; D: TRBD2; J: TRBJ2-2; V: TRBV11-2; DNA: TGTGCCAGCAGACCCACTAGCGGGAGGCGGGAGCTGTTTTTT; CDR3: CASRPTSGRRELFF